This T cell receptor (beta chain) came from a study of T cell responses to AZD1222 COVID-19 vaccine. This table comes from immunoSEQ multiplex PCR, and its TCRdb copy is limited to in-frame clones, with some not included. The sample holds tens of thousands of clones, about 74% seen once. In germline, CDR1 is SGHTA, CDR2 FQGNSA. The junction had 5 bases not matched to a gene; V was cut back by 0 bases and J by 3 bases. The CDR3 runs to 16 residues. Notes on the study in general: Spike was spanned by vaccine-associated CD4 TCRs, with dominance at 160-218 and 743-854. Baseline seropositivity characterized only six AZD1222 recipients. In a largely white British group with more females than males, clonal diversity was possibly underestimated. A rise in Spike-specific TCR breadth and depth followed two AZD1222 doses.

A note on this clone: Its specificity is unknown.

This receptor was obtained from an adult in good health. The sample consisted of peripheral blood, taken on day 0 of AZD1222 vaccination. The genes are TRBV7-2 and TRBJ2-7; 10 nucleotides agree with TRBD1. This CDR3 is CASSLARDRGLYEQYF. The CDR3 nucleotides are TGTGCCAGCAGCTTAGCCCGGGACAGGGGACTCTACGAGCAGTACTTC.